These 23 T cell receptor beta chains were sequenced from one sample in a study of beta chain features in type 1 diabetes. General study points: There was a moderate but significant shortening of TCRB CDR3s in all four CD4+ subsets of Type 1 diabetes patients.

Of the isolated RNA, all was reverse transcribed, and so the sequenced material was expressed TCRB transcripts. Produced via immunoSEQ multiplex PCR; TCRdb's table is partial and in-frame only. The sample lists roughly 160,000 clones, about 7.8% occurring once. No antigens are known for them. The source material was central memory CD4+ T cells from blood. The receptors shown here come from a woman between 40 and 50 years old with type 1 diabetes.

The chain couples TRBV2 to TRBJ2-2; D possibly corresponds to TRBD2 (6 bases). V was clipped by 7 bases and J by 4 bases, with 16 bases between them. This CDR3 has 15 residues. Germline CDR1 is SNHLY and CDR2 is FYNNEI. CDR3 DNA sequence: TGTGCCAGCACCCCCGTGGGAGGCGGCACCGGGGAGCTGTTTTTT. Translating gives CASTPVGGGTGELFF.

This clone has only a few counts. The J gene is TRBJ1-2, the V gene TRBV4-1; D gene ambiguous. Germline values: CDR1 MGHRA, CDR2 YSYEKL. The CDR3 loop spans 15 amino acids. With 4 bases removed from V and 2 bases from J, the gap between germline ends came to 14 bases. Here the CDR3 DNA reads TGCGCCAGCAGCCCCTTATGGGGAGTGAACTATGGCTACACCTTC. The encoded protein is CASSPLWGVNYGYTF.

The chain recombines TRBV4-2 with TRBJ1-4; D might be TRBD1 (5 bases). There are 14 residues in the CDR3. Trimming took off 3 bases at V and 4 bases at J, with 9 bases between the two ends. Germline V gene data show CDR1 as LGHNA and CDR2 as YNFKEQ. The CDR3 reads CASSQRRDNEKLFF. The DNA of the CDR3 is TGTGCCAGCAGCCAGCGCAGGGATAATGAAAAACTGTTTTTT.

This clone was seen more than once but under ten times. The CDR3 loop reads CASSLMGLAGVVETQYF. DNA for the CDR3: TGTGCCAGCAGCTTAATGGGGCTAGCGGGGGTTGTAGAGACCCAGTACTTC. The chain links TRBV7-8 to TRBJ2-5, with 10 bases matching TRBD2. This CDR3 spans 17 amino acids. V dropped 2 bases and J dropped 4; count of bases not matched to a gene: 10. CDR1 and CDR2 from the germline V gene are SGHVS and FQNEAQ.

This clone turned up a few times. CDR3 residues: CASSIFGSNQPQHF. The CDR3 DNA is TGTGCCAGTAGTATTTTCGGGTCTAATCAGCCCCAGCATTTT. The genes are TRBV19 and TRBJ1-5; D remains ambiguous. The V end was cut by 3 bases, the J end by 4 bases, with 10 bases between. Looked up from germline, CDR1 is LNHDA and CDR2 is SQIVND (reference sequence). This CDR3 spans 14 amino acids.

This clone was seen only a few times. V and J are TRBV6-6 and TRBJ2-5, with TRBD2 identical over 12 bases. V lost 8 bases and J lost 4; bases outside the gene matches: 2. The CDR3 length is 13 residues. Germline values: CDR1 MNHNY, CDR2 SVGAGI (reference sequence). The CDR3 nucleotides read TGTGCCAGCCAACTAGCGGGGGGAGAGACCCAGTACTTC. This translates into CASQLAGGETQYF.

The gene calls are TRBV21-1 and TRBJ1-5; the table names TRBD1, a call not compared with the DNA. TRBV21-1 counts as a pseudogene. The CDR3 consists of 15 residues. The CDR3 region is CASSNSQGRNQPQHF. The CDR3, as DNA: TGTGCCAGCAGCAATAGCCAGGGCCGCAATCAGCCCCAGCATTTT.

The V call is TRBV7-2, the J call TRBJ1-2; D remains ambiguous. The CDR3 length is 11 residues. Deletions cut 8 bases from V and 1 base from J, with 5 bases between. Germline CDR1 reads SGHTA; CDR2 reads FQGNSA. CDR3 in DNA: TGTGCCAGCGAGGTTAACTATGGCTACACCTTC. Amino acids: CASEVNYGYTF.

This clone was counted only a few times. The chain combines TRBV7-2 with TRBJ1-1, with D perhaps matching TRBD1 (5 bases). The germline gives CDR1 SGHTA, CDR2 FQGNSA. The V gene lost 5 bases and the J gene lost 0 bases, with 10 bases spanning the gap. The CDR3 spans 14 residues. The CDR3 DNA reads as TGTGCCAGCAGCCCCAGCAGGGTGAACACTGAAGCTTTCTTT. Amino acids: CASSPSRVNTEAFF.

V gene TRBV5-1 combines with J gene TRBJ2-4; TRBD1 aligns across 12 bases. Per the germline V gene, CDR1 is SGHRS and CDR2 is YFSETQ. The junction had 8 bases not matched to a gene; V was cut back by 1 base and J by 6 bases. The CDR3 runs to 17 residues. In DNA, the CDR3 is TGCGCCAGCAGCTTGCAGGGACAGGGGGCTGTGGGAAACATTCAGTACTTC. Translating it yields CASSLQGQGAVGNIQYF.

This chain joins TRBV9 and TRBJ2-5; 14 nucleotides align to TRBD2. The germline gives CDR1 SGDLS, CDR2 YYNGEE. With V trimmed by 4 bases and J by 5 bases, 7 bases remained unmatched. This CDR3 is 16 amino acids long. The CDR3: CASSRGLAGGGETQYF. The CDR3 coding sequence is TGTGCCAGCAGCCGTGGACTAGCGGGAGGCGGGGAGACCCAGTACTTC.

The chain joins TRBV18 to TRBJ1-2; 7 bases align to TRBD1. V lost 5 bases and J lost 4; bases outside the gene matches: 4. The germline V gene has CDR1 KGHSH and CDR2 LQKENI. The CDR3 consists of 13 residues. The CDR3 here is CASSVGQSYGYTF. CDR3 nucleotide sequence: TGTGCCAGCTCAGTGGGACAGAGCTATGGCTACACCTTC. Complete variable domain (other parts from reference TRBV18 and TRBJ1-2): NAGVMQNPRHLVRRRGQEARLRCSPMKGHSHVYWYRQLPEEGLKFMVYLQKENIIDESGMPKERFSAEFPKEGPSILRIQQVVRGDSAAYFCASSVGQSYGYTFGSGTRLTVV.

The V gene is TRBV7-9, the J gene TRBJ1-4; 9 bases align to TRBD1. Germline V CDR1 and CDR2: SEHNR, FQNEAQ (reference sequence). The CDR3 totals 14 residues. V shed 6 bases, J shed 8 bases, and the junction held 7 bases outside the gene matches. CDR3 in DNA: TGTGCCAGCAGTCTCGGACAGGGGAAGGAAAAACTGTTTTTT. Translation: CASSLGQGKEKLFF.

V and J are TRBV5-1 and TRBJ2-3; D might be TRBD2 (5 bases). Germline loops: CDR1 SGHRS, CDR2 YFSETQ. The CDR3 covers 15 residues. Trimming pared 3 bases from V and 3 bases from J, leaving 14 bases between. This CDR3 reads CASSYRLGETDTQYF. The CDR3 DNA reads TGCGCCAGCAGCTACCGACTTGGGGAGACAGATACGCAGTATTTT.

This clone was detected a few times. The chain employs TRBV7-2 and TRBJ2-3, with D perhaps TRBD1 (6 bases). The V gene lost 1 base and the J gene lost 4 bases, with 12 bases spanning the gap. CDR1 SGHTA and CDR2 FQGNSA come from the germline V gene. CDR3 length: 15 amino acids. CDR3 protein: CASSLEGGASDTQYF. The CDR3 nucleotides read TGTGCCAGCAGCTTAGAAGGGGGAGCCTCAGATACGCAGTATTTT.

The chain combines TRBV7-2 with TRBJ1-5; D not resolved. This CDR3 comprises 13 residues. V was clipped by 4 bases and J by 7 bases, with 11 bases between them. Germline assignment: CDR1 SGHTA and CDR2 FQGNSA. CDR3 loop: CASSWILEQPQHF. The CDR3 nucleotides read TGTGCCAGCAGCTGGATACTAGAACAGCCCCAGCATTTT.

The gene calls are TRBV30 and TRBJ1-5; 7 bases map to TRBD1. This CDR3 is 15 amino acids long. Germline CDR1 and CDR2: GTSNPN and SVGIG (reference sequence). The V segment lost 0 bases and the J segment 7 bases; nucleotides outside the gene matches: 9. The CDR3 DNA is TGTGCCTGGAGTGTTACGCCGGGACAGCGACAGCCCCAGCATTTT. Amino acid sequence: CAWSVTPGQRQPQHF.

A few counts support this clone. The chain links TRBV9 to TRBJ2-7, with 7 bases fitting TRBD2. The J segment lost 2 bases and the V segment lost 2 bases, leaving 7 bases of the junction unmatched. CDR1 is SGDLS, CDR2 YYNGEE, per germline. This CDR3 is 15 amino acids long. CDR3: CASSVAMGGAYEQYF. The CDR3 coding sequence is TGTGCCAGCAGCGTCGCTATGGGGGGGGCCTACGAGCAGTACTTC.

This clone was detected only a few times. V and J are TRBV28 and TRBJ1-6; D is undetermined. V was trimmed by 5 bases and J by 7 bases, leaving 6 bases between them. The germline CDR1 and CDR2 sequences are MDHEN and SYDVKM. This CDR3 region has 12 residues. This chain's CDR3 is CASSPANSPLHF. In nucleotides, the CDR3 is TGTGCCAGCAGTCCTGCGAATTCACCCCTCCACTTT.

This clone was detected only a few times. The chain joins TRBV19 to TRBJ2-7; 8 positions match TRBD2. Per germline, CDR1 LNHDA and CDR2 SQIVND (reference sequence). V shed 1 base, J shed 4 bases, and the junction held 6 bases outside the gene matches. The CDR3 is 15 residues long. The CDR3 sequence is CASSIAGGRSYEQYF. For the CDR3, the DNA is TGTGCCAGTAGTATAGCCGGCGGGAGGTCGTACGAGCAGTACTTC.

This clone was counted only a few times. The V gene is TRBV19, the J gene TRBJ2-3; 8 positions agree with TRBD1. Looked up from germline, CDR1 is LNHDA and CDR2 is SQIVND (reference sequence). The CDR3 is 12 amino acids. The J segment lost 4 bases and the V segment lost 10 bases, leaving 4 bases of the junction unmatched. The CDR3 sequence: CATEDRADTQYF. The DNA for the CDR3 is TGTGCCACCGAGGACAGGGCAGATACGCAGTATTTT.

The chain joins TRBV5-1 to TRBJ2-1, with unresolved D. Germline lookup yields CDR1 SGHRS and CDR2 YFSETQ. Trimming left V 4 bases short and J 2 bases short, with 16 bases between. CDR3 length equals 16 residues. This chain's CDR3 is CASSPLRQFAYNEQFF. CDR3 nucleotides: TGCGCCAGCAGCCCATTGCGGCAGTTTGCCTACAATGAGCAGTTCTTC.

This clone appeared a few times. The V gene is TRBV7-2, the J gene TRBJ2-3; a weak D match, TRBD2 (5 bases). Germline V gene lookup returns CDR1 SGHTA and CDR2 FQGNSA. This CDR3 has 13 amino acids. Deletions cut 7 bases from V and 2 bases from J, with 10 bases between. The CDR3 loop is CASKERNTDTQYF. The CDR3 DNA reads TGTGCCAGCAAGGAGCGGAACACAGATACGCAGTATTTT.